This T cell receptor beta chain is from a study of cytotoxic CD8 clonotypes in ibrutinib-treated CLL. TCRdb's copy holds only in-frame clones and misses some; the assay was immunoSEQ multiplex PCR. The data contain some 200,000 clones, around 75% of them singletons. The CDR3 has 13 residues. V lost 3 bases, J lost 9 bases, and 15 bases lay in between. Germline loops: CDR1 SQVTM, CDR2 ANQGSEA. This clone was seen once. The chain has TRBV29-1 and TRBJ1-5, with a possible D match to TRBD1 (5 bases). The receptor comes from a human donor with chronic lymphocytic leukemia. The sequencing here drew on PBMCs, taken after 12 months of ibrutinib treatment. The DNA for the CDR3 is TGCAGCGTTGACAACACCCCCGGGGGGCCCCAGCATTTT. It encodes CSVDNTPGGPQHF.